A single sample is the source of the 9 T cell receptor beta chains below, sequenced in a study of shared clonotypes between healthy human individuals. Profiled with immunoSEQ multiplex PCR; TCRdb holds only in-frame clones, not every one. The sample shows about 1.5 million clones, 98% of them seen only once. Sequences were obtained from naive CD4+ T cells sorted from blood. This sample's subset: CD45RA+ positively selected. Every receptor here comes from a man younger than 40 in good health.

This chain connects TRBV6-4 to TRBJ2-2, with 7 bases lining up with TRBD2. CDR1 and CDR2 (germline): MRHNA, SNTAGT. Trimming cost V 0 bases and J 5 bases; bases outside gene matches: 9. CDR3 length: 17 residues. The CDR3 DNA reads as TGTGCCAGCAGTGACTCGCCCCTAGCGGATAAAACCGGGGAGCTGTTTTTT. It specifies CASSDSPLADKTGELFF.

CDR3 residues: CAISESPTSARDYEQYF. The CDR3 DNA is TGTGCCATCAGTGAGTCGCCCACTAGCGCAAGGGACTACGAGCAGTACTTC. This chain connects TRBV10-3 to TRBJ2-7, with 7 bases fitting TRBD2. This CDR3 contains 17 residues. After removal of 0 bases from V and 3 bases from J, the junction contained 11 bases not matched to a gene. From germline, CDR1 is ENHRY and CDR2 SYGVKD.

The chain employs TRBV10-3 and TRBJ2-7, with 10 positions matching TRBD2. CDR1 is ENHRY and CDR2 is SYGVKD in the germline V gene. The CDR3 loop spans 17 amino acids. Germline trimming cut 2 bases from V and 0 bases from J; bases unmatched to any gene: 7. CDR3 residues: CAISEEASGRFSYEQYF. DNA for the CDR3: TGTGCCATCAGTGAGGAGGCTAGCGGGAGATTCTCCTACGAGCAGTACTTC.

The chain recombines TRBV5-1 with TRBJ2-7; 8 bases map to TRBD1. CDR3 length equals 16 residues. From germline, CDR1 is SGHRS and CDR2 YFSETQ. Trimming took 4 bases from V and 1 from J; bases not matched to a gene: 10. The CDR3 region has the DNA TGCGCCAGCAGCCTGGAAACCGGGACAGGATCCTACGAGCAGTACTTC. Protein product: CASSLETGTGSYEQYF.

The chain joins TRBV7-6 to TRBJ2-2, with unresolved D. Trimming removed 5 bases from V and 0 bases from J, with 13 bases in between. Germline CDR1 SGHVS, CDR2 FNYEAQ. The CDR3 totals 16 residues. The CDR3 coding sequence is TGTGCCAGCAGCCCCGTCCCACTCGCGAACACCGGGGAGCTGTTTTTT. As protein: CASSPVPLANTGELFF.

The chain couples TRBV7-2 to TRBJ1-2; no definite D call. Trimming removed 8 bases from V and 4 bases from J, with 11 bases in between. Germline V gene data show CDR1 as SGHTA and CDR2 as FQGNSA. The CDR3 runs to 12 residues. For the CDR3, the DNA is TGTGCCAGCGGGTTAAGGACCTATGGCTACACCTTC. Amino acid sequence: CASGLRTYGYTF.

The chain couples TRBV15 to TRBJ1-4, with D tentatively TRBD1 (5 bases). There are 13 residues in the CDR3. V was clipped by 8 bases and J by 8 bases, with 15 bases between them. Germline CDR1 LNHNV, CDR2 YYDKDF (reference sequence). CDR3 nucleotide sequence: TGTGCCACCCTTCTCCCGGGACTAGAAAAACTGTTTTTT. Translated, it gives CATLLPGLEKLFF.

The rearrangement links TRBV27 to TRBJ2-7, with 8 positions matching TRBD1. J lost 0 bases, V lost 5 bases, and 6 bases had no gene match. Germline-derived CDR1 and CDR2 are MNHEY and SMNVEV (reference sequence). The length of the CDR3 is 15 residues. Written as DNA, the CDR3 is TGTGCCAGCAGTCCGACAGGGGCCGCCTCCTACGAGCAGTACTTC. It encodes CASSPTGAASYEQYF.

This rearrangement joins TRBV28 to TRBJ2-7, with 10 bases lining up with TRBD1. The CDR3 loop spans 15 amino acids. Germline CDR1 is MDHEN and CDR2 is SYDVKM. Trimming at V came to 6 bases and at J to 2 bases, leaving 7 bases not matched to a gene. CDR3 in amino acids: CASRLMGTGAYEQYF. The CDR3 DNA reads TGTGCCAGCAGGTTAATGGGGACAGGGGCCTACGAGCAGTACTTC.